These 15 T cell receptor beta chains originate from one sample sequenced in a study of shared clonotypes between healthy human individuals. Naive CD8 cells, CD45RO-negative and positively selected for CCR7, excluded terminally differentiated effector memory CD45RA+ cells. The protocol was immunoSEQ multiplex PCR, while the TCRdb copy is restricted to in-frame clones and leaves out a portion. The sample lists around 700,000 clones; 90% to 95% were seen once. The sequencing sample was made of naive CD8+ T cells sorted from blood. These receptors originate from a man aged 25 to 45 in good health.

V usage is TRBV4-1 and J usage is TRBJ1-5; 7 bases align to TRBD1. The CDR3 totals 17 residues. The junction had 12 bases not matched to a gene; V was cut back by 2 bases and J by 5 bases. Germline loops: CDR1 MGHRA, CDR2 YSYEKL. This CDR3 reads CASSQTQTGLLHQPQHF. CDR3 sequence (DNA): TGCGCCAGCAGCCAAACTCAGACAGGGCTACTACATCAGCCCCAGCATTTT.

The genes are TRBV7-9 and TRBJ1-2; 7 bases agree with TRBD1. V dropped 3 bases and J dropped 4; count of bases not matched to a gene: 20. The CDR3 has 19 amino acids. CDR1 is SEHNR, CDR2 FQNEAQ, per germline (reference sequence). In DNA, the CDR3 is TGTGCCAGCAGCTTGAAGTCTGTGACCCCCGGGACAGTCTTCTATGGCTACACCTTC. As protein: CASSLKSVTPGTVFYGYTF.

This chain uses TRBV19 with TRBJ1-2; D possibly corresponds to TRBD1 (6 bases). Germline lookup yields CDR1 LNHDA and CDR2 SQIVND (reference sequence). Trimming took 3 bases from V and 8 from J, leaving 19 bases between them. This CDR3 has 15 amino acids. The CDR3 DNA follows: TGTGCCAGTAGTATGGTCCCGGACAGCCGAGCGGGCTACACCTTC. Translating it yields CASSMVPDSRAGYTF.

V is TRBV4-3 and J is TRBJ2-3, with D possibly matching TRBD2 (6 bases). This CDR3 contains 18 residues. Germline-derived CDR1 and CDR2 are LGHNA and YSLEER. Trimming cost V 0 bases and J 2 bases, with 18 bases left between them. CDR3 loop: CASSQDFRVADYTDTQYF. CDR3 sequence (DNA): TGCGCCAGCAGCCAAGATTTCCGGGTAGCGGATTACACAGATACGCAGTATTTT.

This clone was detected only once. The V and J genes are TRBV5-5 and TRBJ1-5, with D possibly matching TRBD1 (5 bases). V was pared by 3 bases and J by 9 bases, with 19 bases between. Germline assignment: CDR1 SGHKS and CDR2 YYEKEE (reference sequence). CDR3 length: 15 residues. This CDR3 is CASSSQAGGGGPQHF. CDR3 bases: TGTGCCAGCAGCTCCCAGGCGGGTGGTGGGGGGCCCCAGCATTTT.

This chain connects TRBV27 to TRBJ2-1; 9 bases map to TRBD2. Germline CDR1 MNHEY, CDR2 SMNVEV (reference sequence). This CDR3 has 16 amino acids. V lost 4 bases and J lost 3; bases outside the gene matches: 7. The CDR3 is CASSSGLATYYNEQFF. CDR3 bases: TGTGCCAGCAGTTCGGGACTAGCCACGTACTACAATGAGCAGTTCTTC.

This clone appeared a single time. The chain recombines TRBV6-5 with TRBJ2-1, with D possibly being TRBD2 (6 bases). The CDR3 covers 14 residues. CDR1 MNHEY and CDR2 SVGAGI come from the germline V gene. The V gene lost 2 bases and the J gene lost 9 bases, with 14 bases spanning the gap. The CDR3: CASSYGLGGVEQFF. The CDR3 nucleotides are TGTGCCAGCAGTTACGGACTCGGGGGAGTTGAGCAGTTCTTC.

The chain links TRBV6-4 to TRBJ1-1; possible D gene TRBD1, 5 bases. The V gene lost 2 bases and the J gene lost 1 base, with 11 bases spanning the gap. Per germline, CDR1 MRHNA and CDR2 SNTAGT. This CDR3 contains 15 residues. CDR3 loop: CASSDRDLQNTEAFF. In DNA form, the CDR3 reads TGTGCCAGCAGTGACAGGGACCTACAGAACACTGAAGCTTTCTTT.

For this clone: Other DNA variants within this sample encode the same CDR3. The chain combines TRBV5-1 with TRBJ2-1, with D uncertain. The ends were cut back, 1 base at V and 0 bases at J, with 5 bases in the middle. There are 14 residues in the CDR3. Germline values: CDR1 SGHRS, CDR2 YFSETQ. For the CDR3, the DNA is TGCGCCAGCAGCTTGAGGAGCTCCTACAATGAGCAGTTCTTC. It encodes CASSLRSSYNEQFF.

The rearrangement links TRBV6-5 to TRBJ2-3; 9 bases fit TRBD2. CDR1 MNHEY and CDR2 SVGAGI come from the germline V gene. The V segment lost 4 bases and the J segment 2 bases; nucleotides outside the gene matches: 4. The CDR3 is made up of 15 amino acids. This CDR3 is CASSLAGVITDTQYF. Here the CDR3 DNA reads TGTGCCAGCAGTTTAGCGGGAGTGATCACAGATACGCAGTATTTT.

V usage is TRBV27 and J usage is TRBJ2-1, with D perhaps matching TRBD1 or TRBD2 (5 bases each). V lost 7 bases to trimming and J lost 2 bases, with 15 bases between them. The CDR3 totals 15 residues. The germline V gene has CDR1 MNHEY and CDR2 SMNVEV (reference sequence). This CDR3 is CASTPGTKAYNEQFF. Here the CDR3 DNA reads TGTGCCAGCACCCCCGGGACCAAGGCCTACAATGAGCAGTTCTTC.

The V call is TRBV5-6, the J call TRBJ1-1, with D hard to call. V dropped 1 base and J dropped 3 bases, with 7 bases sitting between them. The germline V gene encodes CDR1 SGHDT and CDR2 YYEEEE. CDR3 size: 13 residues. CDR3 sequence reads: CASSLTPDTEAFF. The CDR3 DNA reads TGTGCCAGCAGCTTGACCCCGGACACTGAAGCTTTCTTT.

The J gene is TRBJ2-2, the V gene TRBV11-3, with D unresolved. Trimming took 4 bases from V and 5 from J, leaving 11 bases between them. The germline CDR1 and CDR2 sequences are SGHNT and YENEEA. The CDR3 sequence is 14 residues long. CDR3 sequence reads: CASSSTRTTGELFF. CDR3 coding DNA: TGTGCCAGCAGCTCCACCAGGACGACCGGGGAGCTGTTTTTT.

Remarks on this clone: Given a far larger clone just one base away, this is likely a sequencing read error. The chain recombines TRBV4-1 with TRBJ2-5, with no clear D. The germline CDR1 and CDR2 sequences are MGHRA and YSYEKL. The CDR3 totals 11 residues. V lost 3 bases to trimming and J lost 2 bases, with 1 base between them. The CDR3 spells CASSHQETQYF. CDR3 DNA: TGCGCCAGCAGCCATCAAGAGACCCAGTACTTC.

This clone was detected only once. The V and J genes are TRBV4-1 and TRBJ2-2, with D maybe TRBD1 (5 bases). This CDR3 comprises 17 residues. V was shortened by 1 base and J by 0 bases, with 12 bases between the two germline ends. The germline gives CDR1 MGHRA, CDR2 YSYEKL. The CDR3: CASSQGGFMANTGELFF. CDR3 coding DNA: TGCGCCAGCAGCCAAGGGGGCTTTATGGCGAACACCGGGGAGCTGTTTTTT.